This entry lists 8 T cell receptor beta chains sequenced from one sample in a study of blood T cells in healthy people across ages. Through a sample-barcoded 5' primer and a J-beta primer mix, a second PCR was run for roughly 7 to 11 cycles. TCRdb called the 5' RACE reads again in MiXCR, with one record for every CDR3 protein. Seen here are under 2 million distinct CDR3 sequences, about 32% observed once, and the top ten hold approximately 10%. Source material: blood. The receptors derive from a woman aged 25 to 39 in good health.

The chain employs TRBV20-1 and TRBJ2-2; the D gene is possibly TRBD1 (6 bases). Germline V gene lookup returns CDR1 DFQATT and CDR2 SNEGSKA (reference sequence). The CDR3 is 14 residues long. Trimming took 6 bases from V and 0 from J, leaving 11 bases between them. CDR3 loop: CSAGRTANTGELFF. The CDR3 bases are TGCAGTGCCGGACGGACAGCGAACACCGGGGAGCTGTTTTTT.

CDR3 amino acids: CRRGGHGETQYF. In DNA form, the CDR3 reads TGCAGAAGGGGGGGACATGGAGAGACCCAGTACTTC. The genes are TRBV20-1 and TRBJ2-7, with a tentative D call TRBD2 (7 bases). The J call is uncertain, as TRBJ2-5 better fits the DNA end. Looked up from germline, CDR1 is DFQATT and CDR2 is SNEGSKA (reference sequence). The length of the CDR3 is 12 residues.

J is TRBJ1-6 and V is TRBV28; 7 bases line up with TRBD1. The germline V gene has CDR1 MDHEN and CDR2 SYDVKM. The CDR3 is 17 amino acids. The V gene end was trimmed by 5 bases and the J gene end by 4 bases; junction bases not matched to a gene: 11. CDR3 sequence reads: CASSGGQPKSYNSPLHF. For the CDR3, the DNA is TGTGCCAGCAGTGGGGGACAGCCAAAATCTTATAATTCACCCCTCCACTTT.

This clonotype was detected a few times. This rearrangement joins TRBV29-1 to TRBJ2-3; D possibly corresponds to TRBD2 (5 bases). This CDR3 contains 15 residues. Germline V CDR1 and CDR2: SQVTM, ANQGSEA. Trimming pared 3 bases from V and 4 bases from J, leaving 17 bases between. CDR3 sequence: CSVEFAWGDADTQYF. The CDR3 nucleotides are TGCAGCGTTGAGTTTGCATGGGGAGACGCAGATACGCAGTATTTT.

There are a few counts of this clonotype. V usage is TRBV7-9 and J usage is TRBJ2-1; TRBD2 might be the D (6 bases). Between the trimmed V and J ends, which lost 5 bases and 1 base, there was a span of 12 bases. This CDR3 comprises 15 residues. Germline lookup yields CDR1 SEHNR and CDR2 FQNEAQ (reference sequence). The CDR3 protein is CASSHRGGSYNEQFF. The CDR3 coding sequence is TGTGCCAGCAGCCACCGTGGGGGGTCCTACAATGAGCAGTTCTTC.

The rearrangement links TRBV9 to TRBJ2-1; weak D call: TRBD2 (7 bases). Germline lookup yields CDR1 SGDLS and CDR2 YYNGEE. Trimming took off 0 bases at V and 8 bases at J, with 15 bases between the two ends. The CDR3 covers 15 residues. CDR3 sequence: CASSVEGRGGDEQFF. The CDR3 nucleotides are TGTGCCAGCAGCGTAGAAGGCAGGGGAGGGGATGAGCAGTTCTTC. Looking up the rest from reference TRBV9 and TRBJ2-1 gives the full variable domain: DSGVTQTPKHLITATGQRVTLRCSPRSGDLSVYWYQQSLDQGLQFLIQYYNGEERAKGNILERFSAQQFPDLHSELNLSSLELGDSALYFCASSVEGRGGDEQFFGPGTRLTVL.

A few counts support this clonotype. The gene calls are TRBV10-1 and TRBJ2-7; D is possibly TRBD2 (6 bases). Germline V gene data show CDR1 as WNHNN and CDR2 as SYGVQD (reference sequence). The CDR3 contains 15 residues. With 5 bases removed from V and 5 bases from J, the gap between germline ends came to 19 bases. In DNA form, the CDR3 reads TGCGCCAGCAGTCAGAATGGGGGGTTTAAGGACGAGCAGTACTTC. This gives the protein CASSQNGGFKDEQYF.

The chain employs TRBV7-3 and TRBJ2-3; D remains ambiguous. Trimming removed 5 bases from V and 7 bases from J, with 13 bases in between. This CDR3 spans 13 amino acids. Germline V gene data show CDR1 as SGHTA and CDR2 as FQGTGA. For the CDR3, the DNA is TGTGCCAGCAGCCTCGGGCCGGTGAATACGCAGTATTTT. Encoded protein: CASSLGPVNTQYF.